This is a list of T cell receptor beta chains from one sample in a study of OX40 agonist ivuxolimab in advanced cancers. Repertoires were generated with immunoSEQ multiplex PCR, while TCRdb's copy carries only in-frame clones and drops some. The profile covers approximately 100,000 clones, with about 90% appearing a single time and roughly 0.79% taken by the ten largest. The sample was CD4+ or CD8+ T cells sorted from blood, taken in a trial of the OX40 agonist ivuxolimab. These receptor sequences come from an adult with an advanced solid tumor such as melanoma, head and neck, liver or kidney cancer. Both conserved end residues are part of each CDR3. The D gene is left open where the match is weak. Expanded clones are given a class, and other clones once, few, many or no size at all.

>TRBJ2-3|NA|TRBV5-1|NA
CASSFEQPTDTQYF
TGCGCCAGCAGCTTCGAACAGCCCACAGATACGCAGTATTTT
>TRBJ2-5|TRBD2|TRBV7-2|once
CASSFRTSGQETQYF
TGTGCCAGCAGCTTCAGGACTAGCGGGCAAGAGACCCAGTACTTC
>TRBJ2-1|NA|TRBV28|NA
CASSGGPYNEQFF
TGTGCCAGCAGCGGGGGGCCCTACAATGAGCAGTTCTTC
>TRBJ1-1|NA|TRBV15|NA
CATGLRVSLSEAFF
TGTGCCACCGGACTCAGGGTCTCGTTATCTGAAGCTTTCTTT
>TRBJ2-2|NA|TRBV7-9|NA
CASSFINTGELFF
TGTGCCAGCAGCTTTATAAACACCGGGGAGCTGTTTTTT
>TRBJ2-5|NA|TRBV6-4|NA
CASSDRIWETQYF
TGTGCCAGCAGCGACAGAATTTGGGAGACCCAGTACTTC
>TRBJ1-5|TRBD1|TRBV5-6|NA
CASSLGQGSFQPQHF
TGTGCCAGCAGCTTGGGACAGGGGTCGTTCCAGCCCCAGCATTTT
>TRBJ1-2|TRBD1|TRBV6-5|once
CASSPTGGRSYGYTF
TGTGCCAGCAGTCCGACAGGGGGCAGGAGCTATGGCTACACCTTC
>TRBJ2-2|NA|TRBV7-2|NA
CASGRPQGTGELFF
TGTGCCAGCGGGCGGCCACAGGGCACCGGGGAGCTGTTTTTT
>TRBJ1-1|TRBD1|TRBV14|NA
CASSQGQGASKAFF
TGTGCCAGCAGCCAAGGACAGGGGGCGTCAAAAGCTTTCTTT
>TRBJ2-3|NA|TRBV5-1|NA
CASSLAAAGGTDTQYF
TGCGCCAGCAGCTTGGCCGCTGCGGGCGGCACAGATACGCAGTATTTT
>TRBJ1-2|NA|TRBV6-5|NA
CASRQGTGYTF
TGTGCCAGCAGGCAGGGGACGGGCTACACCTTC
>TRBJ2-7|NA|TRBV6-1|NA
CASIAGSSYEQYF
TGTGCCAGCATCGCGGGGAGCTCCTACGAGCAGTACTTC
>TRBJ1-1|NA|TRBV7-2|NA
CASSQGQAHMNTEAFF
TGTGCCAGCAGCCAAGGGCAGGCCCATATGAACACTGAAGCTTTCTTT
>TRBJ2-2|NA|TRBV6-1|NA
CASSEVLGHTGELFF
TGTGCCAGCAGTGAAGTTCTAGGACACACCGGGGAGCTGTTTTTT
>TRBJ2-7|NA|TRBV4-1|NA
CASSQKGDASYEQYF
TGCGCCAGCAGCCAAAAAGGGGACGCCTCCTACGAGCAGTACTTC
>TRBJ2-5|NA|TRBV15|NA
CATSRGGLKETQYF
TGTGCCACCAGCAGAGGCGGGTTGAAGGAGACCCAGTACTTC
>TRBJ2-1|NA|TRBV7-2|NA
CASSLGGVGPNEQFF
TGTGCCAGCAGCTTAGGGGGTGTTGGTCCGAATGAGCAGTTCTTC
>TRBJ2-2|NA|TRBV7-8|NA
CASSSGGPLTGELFF
TGTGCCAGCAGCTCTGGGGGGCCCCTAACCGGGGAGCTGTTTTTT
>TRBJ1-2|NA|TRBV10-3|few
CAISEGLGDTF
TGTGCCATCAGTGAGGGACTCGGCGACACCTTC
>TRBJ2-7|TRBD2|TRBV6-1|NA
CASSAGEAGVQYF
TGTGCCAGCAGTGCTGGCGAGGCGGGAGTGCAGTACTTC
>TRBJ2-3|NA|TRBV18|NA
CASSPSAGDTQYF
TGTGCCAGCTCACCATCGGCCGGTGATACGCAGTATTTT
>TRBJ1-1|NA|TRBV11-2|NA
CASSLETNTEAFF
TGTGCCAGCAGCCTAGAAACGAACACTGAAGCTTTCTTT
>TRBJ1-1|NA|TRBV6-1|NA
CAARGSRFGAEAFF
TGTGCCGCCAGGGGCTCGAGGTTTGGCGCTGAAGCTTTCTTT